This T cell receptor (beta chain) stems from a study of blood T cell repertoires in COVID-19. Study-level background: The origin of the acute and convalescent COVID-19 samples was the United States, Italy and Spain. Nucleic acid was either cDNA or gDNA, and it came from T cells, B-cell-depleted T cells, or PBMCs.

Authors' processing steps: Estimates of nucleated cell counts were drawn from the amplification of reference gene primers. The data were produced by immunoSEQ multiplex PCR, yet TCRdb's version contains in-frame clones alone and is incomplete. The DNA was the basis for D and trimming; V, J and clone size are from that table. Among some 80,000 clones listed, approximately 82% were seen once. The CDR3 runs to 16 residues. Germline V gene lookup returns CDR1 MGHRA and CDR2 YSYEKL. V was cut by 0 bases and J by 4 bases, with 13 bases left in between. The receptor's source is a woman aged 45-59 years with acute or convalescent COVID-19. The chain carries TRBV4-1 and TRBJ2-1; weak D call: TRBD2 (7 bases). The sequencing input was peripheral blood. CDR3 sequence: CASSQDPAGHYNEQFF. CDR3 DNA sequence: TGCGCCAGCAGCCAAGATCCAGCGGGACATTACAATGAGCAGTTCTTC.